Below, 30 T cell receptor beta chains from the same sample are listed, as sequenced in a study of T cells in localized non-small cell lung cancer (dated by TCRdb to the early 2020s). Libraries were built with the immunoSEQ multiplex PCR assay. TCRdb re-hosts the immuneACCESS table, in-frame sequences only. Its copies lack some clones; in the studies checked, an unresolved V gene accounts for under half of them, and the cause for the rest is not known. The sample table lists tens of thousands of clones, approximately 87% of them with a count of one. 12% of the sample is held by the ten biggest clonotypes. The sequencing used PBMCs, collected before any cancer treatment. The source is a man aged 35 to 69 with stage II squamous cell lung carcinoma.

V gene TRBV5-1 combines with J gene TRBJ2-3; TRBD1 aligns across 8 bases. The CDR3 covers 15 residues. The germline V gene encodes CDR1 SGHRS and CDR2 YFSETQ. The trim removed 4 bases at V and 4 bases at J, leaving 8 bases unmatched. The CDR3: CASSDGQGNSDTQYF. The CDR3 DNA is TGCGCCAGCAGCGACGGACAGGGAAATTCAGATACGCAGTATTTT.

The V and J genes are TRBV30 and TRBJ2-7; maybe TRBD1 (5 bases). This CDR3 comprises 11 residues. The V gene lost 4 bases and the J gene lost 5 bases, with 9 bases spanning the gap. Germline loops: CDR1 GTSNPN, CDR2 SVGIG (reference sequence). CDR3 sequence: CAWKGFNEQYF. In DNA, the CDR3 is TGTGCCTGGAAGGGGTTCAACGAGCAGTACTTC. Filled out from reference TRBV30 and TRBJ2-7, the complete variable domain reads SQTIHQWPATLVQPVGSPLSLECTVEGTSNPNLYWYRQAAGRGLQLLFYSVGIGQISSEVPQNLSASRPQDRQFILSSKKLLLSDSGFYLCAWKGFNEQYFGPGTRLTVT.

The chain recombines TRBV10-3 with TRBJ2-3; D not certain. V shed 6 bases and J shed 9 bases, with 19 bases lying between them. From germline, CDR1 is ENHRY and CDR2 SYGVKD. The CDR3 consists of 14 residues. The CDR3 DNA is TGTGCCATCAGCGAACAACAAGGTATTGGGACGCAGTATTTT. Translating gives CAISEQQGIGTQYF.

This clone was recorded only once. This chain uses TRBV7-9 with TRBJ2-7; 7 bases are shared with TRBD2. V lost 1 base and J lost 2; bases outside the gene matches: 8. Germline V gives CDR1 SEHNR, CDR2 FQNEAQ (reference sequence). The CDR3 totals 16 residues. The CDR3 DNA is TGTGCCAGCAGCTTAGGTGGGGCTAGCGGTGCCTACGAGCAGTACTTC. Its translation: CASSLGGASGAYEQYF.

Of note for this clone: The junction departs from germline at one end; a sequencing error may be responsible. The V and J genes are TRBV7-7 and TRBJ2-3, with a weak D call TRBD1 (5 bases). The germline V gene has CDR1 SSHAT and CDR2 FNYEAQ (reference sequence). CDR3 length: 14 amino acids. CDR3 nucleotide sequence: TGTGCTAGCAGCTTAAGCAGGGTCTCAGATACGCAGTATTTT. It codes for CASSLSRVSDTQYF.

V and J are TRBV7-2 and TRBJ2-1; 8 bases map to TRBD1. CDR1 is SGHTA and CDR2 is FQGNSA in the germline V gene. V shed 5 bases and J 3 bases; nucleotides not matched to a gene: 9. CDR3 size: 16 residues. The CDR3 region is CASSVTGTGGYNEQFF. The CDR3 nucleotides read TGTGCCAGCAGCGTAACCGGGACAGGAGGCTACAATGAGCAGTTCTTC. Supplemented by reference TRBV7-2 and TRBJ2-1, the full variable domain reads GAGVSQSPSNKVTEKGKDVELRCDPISGHTALYWYRQSLGQGLEFLIYFQGNSAPDKSGLPSDRFSAERTGGSVSTLTIQRTQQEDSAVYLCASSVTGTGGYNEQFFGPGTRLTVL.

The chain employs TRBV19 and TRBJ1-1; 7 bases are a match to TRBD1. V lost 4 bases to trimming and J lost 12 bases; unmatched junction nucleotides: 11. CDR1 is LNHDA, CDR2 SQIVND, per germline (reference sequence). This CDR3 has 13 residues. The CDR3 nucleotides read TGTGCCAGTAGTACAGGGGGGGGCCAAGCGTCTTTCTTT. It translates to CASSTGGGQASFF.

The chain uses TRBV6-6 and TRBJ2-7, with D unresolved. The CDR3 runs 15 residues. Trimming took 0 bases from V and 2 from J, leaving 11 bases between them. Germline CDR1 and CDR2: MNHNY and SVGAGI (reference sequence). CDR3 amino acids: CASSYSTAGAYEQYF. CDR3 DNA sequence: TGTGCCAGCAGTTACTCGACGGCAGGAGCCTACGAGCAGTACTTC.

The J gene is TRBJ2-5, the V gene TRBV7-3; TRBD2 is a possible D gene (6 bases). V was clipped by 5 bases and J by 5 bases, with 12 bases between them. The V gene's germline CDR1 is SGHTA and CDR2 FQGTGA. The CDR3 sequence is 13 residues long. The CDR3, as DNA: TGTGCCAGCAGCCAGACTAGTCGGGAGACCCAGTACTTC. It specifies CASSQTSRETQYF.

The chain couples TRBV19 to TRBJ2-3, with 9 positions matching TRBD2. Trimming removed 5 bases from V and 6 bases from J; junction bases left unmatched: 9. This CDR3 is built from 15 residues. CDR1 and CDR2 (germline): LNHDA, SQIVND (reference sequence). The CDR3 loop is CASSPRIAGADTQYF. DNA for the CDR3: TGTGCCAGTAGTCCCAGAATAGCGGGGGCGGATACGCAGTATTTT.

CDR3: CASSPSRTSGGSYEQYF. CDR3 DNA: TGTGCCAGCTCACCAAGTAGGACTAGCGGGGGATCCTACGAGCAGTACTTC. The chain recombines TRBV18 with TRBJ2-7; 13 bases map to TRBD2. The V and J ends lost 2 bases and 1 base, in that order; junction bases with no gene match: 5. This CDR3 is built from 17 residues. Germline V lookup: CDR1 KGHSH, CDR2 LQKENI.

The rearrangement joins TRBV5-1 to TRBJ2-3; 9 nucleotides line up with TRBD1. The CDR3 has 15 amino acids. V lost 4 bases and J lost 4; bases outside the gene matches: 7. Germline CDR1 reads SGHRS; CDR2 reads YFSETQ. In DNA form, the CDR3 reads TGCGCCAGCAGCCCGGGACAGGGTCACTCAGATACGCAGTATTTT. Translation gives CASSPGQGHSDTQYF. Complete variable domain (other parts from reference TRBV5-1 and TRBJ2-3): KAGVTQTPRYLIKTRGQQVTLSCSPISGHRSVSWYQQTPGQGLQFLFEYFSETQRNKGNFPGRFSGRQFSNSRSEMNVSTLELGDSALYLCASSPGQGHSDTQYFGPGTRLTVL.

This clone was detected a few times. The chain is built from TRBV5-5 and TRBJ1-2; 8 bases line up with TRBD1. After removal of 4 bases from V and 2 bases from J, the junction contained 7 bases not matched to a gene. CDR3 length: 15 amino acids. Germline CDR1 SGHKS, CDR2 YYEKEE (reference sequence). DNA of the CDR3: TGTGCCAGCAGCCCCGACAGGGGCACGAACTATGGCTACACCTTC. This translates into CASSPDRGTNYGYTF.

This clone has only one observation. V is TRBV11-2 and J is TRBJ2-7; 7 bases are a match to TRBD2. V shed 1 base and J 11 bases; nucleotides not matched to a gene: 2. This CDR3 has 11 residues. Germline V gives CDR1 SGHAT, CDR2 FQNNGV. The CDR3: CASSLGLAEYF. The CDR3 DNA is TGTGCCAGCAGCTTAGGGCTAGCGGAGTACTTC.

V gene TRBV7-7 combines with J gene TRBJ2-5; possibly TRBD1 for D (6 bases). From germline, CDR1 is SSHAT and CDR2 FNYEAQ (reference sequence). Trimming removed 5 bases at V and 7 bases at J, with 14 bases between. The CDR3 totals 13 residues. The CDR3 region is CASSRAGEGTQYF. The CDR3 DNA is TGTGCCAGCAGCCGTGCAGGGGAAGGGACCCAGTACTTC. Complete variable domain (other parts from reference TRBV7-7 and TRBJ2-5): GAGVSQSPRYKVTKRGQDVTLRCDPISSHATLYWYQQALGQGPEFLTYFNYEAQPDKSGLPSDRFSAERPEGSISTLTIQRTEQRDSAMYRCASSRAGEGTQYFGPGTRLLVL.

The rearrangement links TRBV7-3 to TRBJ2-1; the D is unclear. Trimming pared 5 bases from V and 0 bases from J, leaving 8 bases between. The CDR3 covers 14 residues. Germline V lookup: CDR1 SGHTA, CDR2 FQGTGA. CDR3 residues: CASSQTDSYNEQFF. CDR3 DNA sequence: TGTGCCAGCAGCCAGACCGACTCCTACAATGAGCAGTTCTTC.

CDR3 bases: TGTGCCAGCAGCTTCCAGGGAGGAGATACGCAGTATTTT. Protein sequence: CASSFQGGDTQYF. V and J are TRBV7-9 and TRBJ2-3; tentatively, D is TRBD2 (6 bases). Trimming cost V 3 bases and J 5 bases, with 9 bases left between them. This CDR3 spans 13 amino acids. From germline, CDR1 is SEHNR and CDR2 FQNEAQ (reference sequence).

The chain uses TRBV9 and TRBJ1-1; D gene uncertain. Germline V gene sequence: CDR1 SGDLS, CDR2 YYNGEE. This CDR3 has 14 residues. With 4 bases removed from V and 1 base from J, the gap between germline ends came to 11 bases. CDR3 bases: TGTGCCAGCAGCCCACAAACAGCGAACACTGAAGCTTTCTTT. Its protein product is CASSPQTANTEAFF.

V and J are TRBV5-4 and TRBJ2-2; no reliable D call. This CDR3 is built from 14 residues. V gave up 0 bases and J gave up 8 bases, with 11 bases separating them. CDR1 and CDR2 (germline): SGHNT, YYREEE (reference sequence). The DNA of the CDR3 is TGTGCCAGCAGCTTGGTTGCCGGTAGAGGGGAGCTGTTTTTT. Translating gives CASSLVAGRGELFF.

Worth noting for this clone: The identical CDR3 is also encoded by other nucleotide sequences in the sample. The gene calls are TRBV9 and TRBJ1-3; D may be TRBD1 (5 bases). Trimming took off 0 bases at V and 4 bases at J, with 8 bases between the two ends. Germline values: CDR1 SGDLS, CDR2 YYNGEE. The CDR3 runs 14 residues. The CDR3 reads CASSVEGSGNTIYF. The DNA of the CDR3 is TGTGCCAGCAGCGTAGAGGGGTCGGGAAACACCATATATTTT.

The V and J genes are TRBV18 and TRBJ2-7, with a tentative D call TRBD2 (6 bases). The V gene's germline CDR1 is KGHSH and CDR2 LQKENI. CDR3 length: 16 residues. The ends were cut back, 3 bases at V and 4 bases at J, with 19 bases in the middle. The CDR3 here is CASSPLPPSVPYEQYF. CDR3 in DNA: TGTGCCAGCTCACCTCTCCCTCCTAGCGTTCCATACGAGCAGTACTTC.

The chain recombines TRBV6-6 with TRBJ2-1, with 7 positions matching TRBD2. V lost 5 bases, J lost 10 bases, and 14 bases stayed unmatched. The CDR3 extends over 15 amino acids. Germline V gene lookup returns CDR1 MNHNY and CDR2 SVGAGI (reference sequence). This CDR3 reads CASSNLRAGYSEQFF. CDR3 sequence (DNA): TGTGCCAGCAGTAATCTACGAGCGGGATATAGCGAGCAGTTCTTC.

This chain connects TRBV11-2 to TRBJ1-1, with TRBD1 as a possible D gene (5 bases). The germline gives CDR1 SGHAT, CDR2 FQNNGV. Trimming cost V 5 bases and J 1 base, with 11 bases left between them. This CDR3 region has 14 residues. The CDR3 protein is CASSPYGANTEAFF. The CDR3 region has the DNA TGTGCCAGCAGCCCCTATGGGGCGAACACTGAAGCTTTCTTT.

The chain carries TRBV6-1 and TRBJ2-7; no definite D call. Germline CDR1 MNHNS, CDR2 SASEGT. Trimming pared 5 bases from V and 6 bases from J, leaving 14 bases between. There are 13 residues in the CDR3. In DNA form, the CDR3 reads TGTGCCAGCAGTTCCCCGCCTCTATCCGAGCAGTACTTC. It specifies CASSSPPLSEQYF.

The genes are TRBV9 and TRBJ2-7; TRBD1 aligns across 11 bases. This CDR3 comprises 14 residues. Per germline, CDR1 SGDLS and CDR2 YYNGEE. V shed 4 bases and J 3 bases; nucleotides not matched to a gene: 3. The CDR3 loop reads CASSSGTGGYEQYF. Written as DNA, the CDR3 is TGTGCCAGCAGCAGCGGGACAGGGGGCTACGAGCAGTACTTC.

The rearrangement uses TRBV5-1 and TRBJ2-7, with a possible D match to TRBD2 (5 bases). The CDR3 runs to 13 residues. The V and J ends lost 0 bases and 2 bases respectively, with 6 bases between them. Per germline, CDR1 SGHRS and CDR2 YFSETQ. The CDR3 nucleotides read TGCGCCAGCAGCTTGGAGGGAGCCTACGAGCAGTACTTC. This codes for CASSLEGAYEQYF.

The chain is built from TRBV28 and TRBJ1-1, with TRBD1 matching over 7 bases. Unmatched junction bases numbered 4, after V lost 5 bases and J lost 4 bases. In germline, CDR1 is MDHEN, CDR2 SYDVKM. CDR3 length equals 13 residues. The CDR3 nucleotides are TGTGCCAGCAGTATACAGGGGAGCACTGAAGCTTTCTTT. Amino acids: CASSIQGSTEAFF.

V is TRBV30 and J is TRBJ1-1; 10 bases are a match to TRBD1. Unmatched junction bases numbered 7, after V lost 5 bases and J lost 7 bases. This CDR3 has 13 residues. Germline CDR1 GTSNPN, CDR2 SVGIG (reference sequence). The CDR3 reads CAWGTGDLGEAFF. In DNA, the CDR3 is TGTGCCTGGGGGACAGGGGATCTCGGTGAAGCTTTCTTT.

This clone was picked up a small number of times. The chain carries TRBV9 and TRBJ1-3; D remains ambiguous. Trimming cost V 3 bases and J 4 bases, with 17 bases left between them. The V gene's germline CDR1 is SGDLS and CDR2 YYNGEE. The CDR3 loop spans 16 amino acids. CDR3 sequence (DNA): TGTGCCAGCAGCGCGGACGCCCGGGGAGTGGGAAACACCATATATTTT. Translation: CASSADARGVGNTIYF. The whole variable domain, filled in from reference TRBV9 and TRBJ1-3, reads DSGVTQTPKHLITATGQRVTLRCSPRSGDLSVYWYQQSLDQGLQFLIQYYNGEERAKGNILERFSAQQFPDLHSELNLSSLELGDSALYFCASSADARGVGNTIYFGEGSWLTVV.

V usage is TRBV27 and J usage is TRBJ2-7; D not certain. Germline V gene sequence: CDR1 MNHEY, CDR2 SMNVEV (reference sequence). Trimming cost V 3 bases and J 0 bases, with 12 bases left between them. This CDR3 comprises 15 residues. The CDR3 region is CASSFLTDPSYEQYF. The CDR3 region has the DNA TGTGCCAGCAGTTTTCTTACAGATCCCTCCTACGAGCAGTACTTC.